Presented here are 11 T cell receptor beta chains from one specimen sequenced in a study of blood T cells in healthy people across ages (dated by TCRdb to between 2015 and 2016). Library preparation was by 5' RACE. These reads were obtained on an Illumina HiSeq 2500. A second PCR of about 7 to 12 cycles was run with a J-beta primer mix and a sample-barcoded 5' primer. Using fastp trimming at Q25 and MiXCR clonotype assembly, TCRdb reanalyzed the public sequencing data and kept in-frame beta chains. Merged by CDR3 protein, the rows form single entries marked with the most common genes and DNA. The sample contains about 830,000 distinct CDR3 sequences, 58% of them found a single time. The ten top clones hold around 22% of the sample. Sequences were obtained from blood. The origin of the receptors is a man younger than 45 in good health.

This clonotype was counted a few times. V usage is TRBV4-2 and J usage is TRBJ2-1, with D uncertain. CDR3 length: 15 amino acids. V was trimmed by 0 bases and J by 2 bases, leaving 8 bases between them. CDR1 and CDR2 (germline): LGHNA, YNFKEQ. CDR3 residues: CASSQDRMAYNEQFF. As DNA, the CDR3 is TGTGCCAGCAGCCAAGATCGGATGGCCTACAATGAGCAGTTCTTC.

The genes are TRBV29-1 and TRBJ2-7, with 7 nucleotides matching TRBD1. The germline V gene encodes CDR1 SQVTM and CDR2 ANQGSEA. This CDR3 is built from 13 residues. V shed 7 bases and J 2 bases; nucleotides not matched to a gene: 8. The chain's CDR3 is CSAAGGMTYEQYF. The CDR3 bases are TGCAGCGCCGCAGGGGGTATGACCTACGAGCAGTACTTC.

This clonotype was recorded once. V is TRBV20-1 and J is TRBJ2-4; D gene ambiguous. With the DNA end fitting TRBJ2-7 better, the J assignment may be wrong. CDR1 and CDR2 from the germline V gene are DFQATT and SNEGSKA (reference sequence). The CDR3 is made up of 14 amino acids. The CDR3 DNA reads TGCAGTGCCAGACCCCTCAGCTTTCCTTACGAGCAGTACTTC. It encodes CSARPLSFPYEQYF.

In this sample, this clonotype turned up once. V gene TRBV29-1 combines with J gene TRBJ2-5; D is perhaps TRBD2 (5 bases). CDR1 is SQVTM, CDR2 ANQGSEA, per germline. The CDR3 totals 12 residues. V lost 6 bases and J lost 4, with 12 bases in between. The chain's CDR3 is CSVHGLTETQYF. In nucleotides, the CDR3 is TGCAGCGTCCACGGACTTACAGAGACCCAGTACTTC.

V and J are TRBV18 and TRBJ2-7; no definite D call. V lost 3 bases to trimming and J lost 1 base, with 10 bases between them. Germline CDR1 is KGHSH and CDR2 is LQKENI. The CDR3 extends over 14 amino acids. CDR3 protein: CASSPASVSYEQYF. The CDR3 region has the DNA TGTGCCAGCTCACCGGCGTCAGTATCCTACGAGCAGTACTTC.

This clonotype was recorded at least ten times. The genes are TRBV25-1 and TRBJ1-6, with 7 bases that match TRBD1. V lost 3 bases and J lost 9; bases outside the gene matches: 8. CDR1 is MGHDK and CDR2 is SYGVNS in the germline V gene. CDR3 size: 15 residues. This chain's CDR3 is CASSEATGSISPLHF. The CDR3 DNA sequence: TGTGCCAGCAGTGAGGCGACAGGGTCAATTTCACCCCTCCACTTT. The full variable domain, rest sourced from reference TRBV25-1 and TRBJ1-6, is EADIYQTPRYLVIGTGKKITLECSQTMGHDKMYWYQQDPGMELHLIHYSYGVNSTEKGDLSSESTVSRIRTEHFPLTLESARPSHTSQYLCASSEATGSISPLHFGNGTRLTVT.

A few counts support this clonotype. J is TRBJ2-3 and V is TRBV14; D is uncertain. V was trimmed by 3 bases and J by 5 bases, leaving 3 bases between them. The germline CDR1 and CDR2 sequences are SGHDN and FVKESK. This CDR3 is built from 11 residues. CDR3 in amino acids: CASSQKDTQYF. The CDR3 DNA follows: TGTGCCAGCAGCCAGAAAGATACGCAGTATTTT.

The chain has TRBV7-8 and TRBJ1-2; TRBD1 matches at 8 bases. After removal of 1 base from V and 3 bases from J, the junction contained 10 bases not matched to a gene. Germline values: CDR1 SGHVS, CDR2 FQNEAQ. This CDR3 has 17 residues. Here the CDR3 DNA reads TGTGCCAGCAGCTTAGGTATTCAGGGGGCGCGATACTATGGCTACACCTTC. Translating gives CASSLGIQGARYYGYTF.

The gene calls are TRBV7-2 and TRBJ2-7, with TRBD2 matching over 9 bases. J gave up 7 bases and V 7 bases, and 14 bases lay outside the gene matches. Germline V gene lookup returns CDR1 SGHTA and CDR2 FQGNSA. CDR3 length: 15 amino acids. The CDR3 sequence: CASKTAGTSYNEQYF. The CDR3 nucleotides are TGTGCCAGCAAGACAGCCGGGACTAGCTACAATGAGCAGTACTTC. Complete variable domain (other parts from reference TRBV7-2 and TRBJ2-7): GAGVSQSPSNKVTEKGKDVELRCDPISGHTALYWYRQSLGQGLEFLIYFQGNSAPDKSGLPSDRFSAERTGGSVSTLTIQRTQQEDSAVYLCASKTAGTSYNEQYFGPGTRLTVT.

The rearrangement uses TRBV27 and TRBJ2-5; D gene ambiguous. The J call is uncertain, as TRBJ2-7 better fits the DNA end. CDR1 MNHEY and CDR2 SMNVEV come from the germline V gene (reference sequence). The CDR3 has 12 residues. CDR3 sequence: CASRTGHREQYF. As DNA, the CDR3 is TGTGCCAGCAGGACCGGCCATCGCGAGCAGTACTTC.

CDR3 loop: CASSPPGRKVHGQYF. CDR3 nucleotides: TGTGCCAGCAGTCCACCGGGCCGGAAGGTGCATGGGCAGTACTTC. The rearrangement uses TRBV27 and TRBJ2-7; D not certain. This CDR3 is 15 amino acids long. From germline, CDR1 is MNHEY and CDR2 SMNVEV (reference sequence). V lost 5 bases and J 9 bases, leaving 23 bases between the germline ends.